This entry concerns a single TCR beta chain. This clone was seen a single time. The antigen this receptor binds is unknown. No base qualities exist here, and no much larger clone lies one base off it. The CDR3 sequence holds 14 residues, the cysteine and phenylalanine included. CDR3 DNA only is kept here, 42 bases in frame from base 1. V and J are truncated by 5 bases and 4 bases respectively, leaving an intervening sequence of 15 bases. The germline V gene specifies MDHEN as CDR1 and SYDVKM as CDR2. One collaborating source in Seattle enrolled patients while the patients were actively infected and followed the patients over time throughout the course of disease. The collaborating institutions used their own protocols to collect whole blood in K2EDTA tubes. For TCRbeta analysis, collaborators shipped samples in one of three forms: frozen whole blood, isolated PBMCs, or DNA extracted from either of those sample types.

This record comes from a study of blood T cell repertoires in COVID-19 (dated by TCRdb to between 2020 and 2021). Background on the whole study: The collaborator samples originated in the United States, Italy and Spain and spanned the acute and convalescent phases of COVID-19. The material from the prospective study consisted of cDNA or gDNA derived from T cells, B-cell-depleted T cells, or PBMCs. The dataset comprised deeply sampled blood TCRbeta repertoires from subjects exposed to, actively infected with, or recovered from COVID-19. The repertoires were released in a freely available public database intended as a resource for research on the immune response to SARS-CoV-2. The samples were drawn from two sources: the first 160 participants of the ongoing ImmuneRACE study, and fewer than 1,500 subjects contributed by 6 global collaborators. Sample metadata almost always included a de-identified subject ID, COVID-19 status, age in years and sex. Where HLA class I and class II types were available, the types were taken from metadata supplied by the sample provider, not from assay-based typing.

TCRbeta CDR3 regions were amplified from genomic DNA by means of the immunoSEQ Assay, a bias-controlled multiplex PCR. As for the original processing: Within the assay, amplification of reference gene primers was used to estimate how many nucleated cells each sample contained. To quantify the absolute abundance of each unique TCRbeta CDR3 rearrangement, sequence reads were collapsed and filtered. For each sample, productive Simpson clonality was calculated as the square root of Simpson's diversity index across productive rearrangements. In TCRdb, the immuneACCESS table is reduced to in-frame sequences with V and J assigned. These tables do not hold every clone; where another copy was compared, an unresolved V gene accounts for under half, and the others remain unexplained. The DNA gave D and trimming, while V, J and clone size come from that table. The table for this sample lists roughly 160,000 clones; about 85% of them were counted only once. The ten largest make up under 7.5% of the sample.

What the study reported, not specific to this receptor: The quantity of clinical and demographic metadata differed by source and by participant and was supplied without curation.

This sequence originates from a man older than 75 with COVID-19, enrolled during active disease. The rearrangement combines TRBV28 with TRBJ2-7; the D gene identity is not certain. The sample taken for sequencing was peripheral blood. The CDR3 here reads CASSGTTIIYEQYF. The sequence in DNA is TGTGCCAGCAGTGGTACGACAATCATATACGAGCAGTACTTC. The reference TRBV28 and TRBJ2-7 proteins fill in what lies around the CDR3, so the full variable domain reads DVKVTQSSRYLVKRTGEKVFLECVQDMDHENMFWYRQDPGLGLRLIYFSYDVKMKEKGDIPEGYSVSREKKERFSLILESASTNQTSMYLCASSGTTIIYEQYFGPGTRLTVT.